What follows are 27 T cell receptor beta chains derived from one specimen sequenced in a study of CD8 T cells in Susac syndrome. After extraction with the RNeasy kit, roughly 0.45 to 1 ug of the RNA was reverse transcribed using random hexamers. TCRdb independently ran MiXCR on the immunoSEQ multiplex PCR reads; one entry per CDR3 protein. The top ten clones hold about 0.15% of a sample with roughly 75,000 distinct CDR3 sequences, 93% of them seen once. Sequencing used CD4+ T cells from PBMCs. Source of these receptors: a human donor with Susac syndrome.

This clonotype was picked up one time. This chain links TRBV5-8 with TRBJ2-7; no reliable D call. This CDR3 comprises 14 residues. Germline V gene sequence: CDR1 SGHTS, CDR2 YDEGEE. V lost 4 bases, J lost 0 bases, and 11 bases lay in between. The CDR3 loop is CASSLGRSSYEQYF. The CDR3 bases are TGTGCCAGCAGCCTCGGACGGAGCTCCTACGAGCAGTACTTC. Full variable domain (missing parts from reference TRBV5-8 and TRBJ2-7): EAGVTQSPTHLIKTRGQQATLRCSPISGHTSVYWYQQALGLGLQFLLWYDEGEERNRGNFPPRFSGRQFPNYSSELNVNALELEDSALYLCASSLGRSSYEQYFGPGTRLTVT.

The rearrangement uses TRBV7-2 and TRBJ1-1; possible D gene TRBD1, 6 bases. This CDR3 contains 15 residues. Per germline, CDR1 SGHTA and CDR2 FQGNSA. Between the trimmed V and J ends, which lost 1 base and 4 bases, there was a span of 13 bases. CDR3 DNA: TGTGCCAGCAGCTTAGGAGGGGGGGCCAGCACTGAAGCTTTCTTT. Translated, it gives CASSLGGGASTEAFF.

The chain combines TRBV2 with TRBJ1-6; TRBD1 agrees at 10 bases. The ends lost 8 bases at V and 10 bases at J; junction bases unmatched: 8. The germline CDR1 and CDR2 sequences are SNHLY and FYNNEI. The length of the CDR3 is 14 residues. CDR3 region: CASGPDRGLSPLHF. In DNA form, the CDR3 reads TGTGCCAGCGGTCCTGACAGGGGGCTCTCACCCCTCCACTTT.

This chain joins TRBV12-3 or TRBV12-4 and TRBJ1-1, with 7 positions matching TRBD1. This CDR3 spans 14 amino acids. The junction had 4 bases not matched to a gene; V was cut back by 5 bases and J by 1 base. DNA of the CDR3: TGTGCCAGCAGTCCGGGACAGAGGAACACTGAAGCTTTCTTT. This codes for CASSPGQRNTEAFF.

The J gene is TRBJ2-1, the V gene TRBV27; TRBD1 is a possible D gene (6 bases). The CDR3 is made up of 15 amino acids. Trimming stripped 3 bases from V and 5 bases from J, with 14 bases between. Germline V gene data show CDR1 as MNHEY and CDR2 as SMNVEV (reference sequence). CDR3 residues: CASSFRDKANNEQFF. CDR3 in DNA: TGTGCCAGCAGTTTCCGGGACAAGGCAAACAATGAGCAGTTCTTC.

V usage is TRBV3-1 and J usage is TRBJ1-5; a weak D match, TRBD1 (5 bases). Per germline, CDR1 LGHDT and CDR2 YNNKEL (reference sequence). With 0 bases removed from V and 6 bases from J, the gap between germline ends came to 15 bases. CDR3 length: 16 amino acids. The CDR3: CASSQDLGRRGQPQHF. The CDR3 DNA follows: TGTGCCAGCAGCCAAGATTTGGGGCGCCGCGGTCAGCCCCAGCATTTT.

The rearrangement uses TRBV6-5 and TRBJ2-3, with 8 positions matching TRBD1. The CDR3 totals 15 residues. Looked up from germline, CDR1 is MNHEY and CDR2 is SVGAGI. J was trimmed by 4 bases and V by 2 bases; bases with no gene match: 5. The CDR3 region is CASSYVEGQADTQYF. CDR3 DNA: TGTGCCAGCAGTTACGTAGAGGGACAGGCAGATACGCAGTATTTT.

The CDR3 region has the DNA TGTGCCAGCAGCTCCTCCCCCGGAGGTGAAGCTTTCTTT. Residues: CASSSSPGGEAFF. J is TRBJ1-1 and V is TRBV7-3; the D is unclear. Deletions cut 4 bases from V and 7 bases from J, with 13 bases between. The V gene's germline CDR1 is SGHTA and CDR2 FQGTGA. The length of the CDR3 is 13 residues.

The chain has TRBV11-1 and TRBJ1-2, with D unclear. Germline lookup yields CDR1 SGHAT and CDR2 FQDESV (reference sequence). V lost 5 bases and J 8 bases, leaving 21 bases between the germline ends. The CDR3 has 15 amino acids. This CDR3 is CASSAGLDPRRGYTF. Here the CDR3 DNA reads TGTGCCAGCAGCGCTGGGCTAGACCCCCGCAGAGGCTACACCTTC.

V is TRBV5-1 and J is TRBJ2-3; TRBD2 aligns across 9 bases. The V and J ends lost 0 bases and 1 base, in that order; junction bases with no gene match: 3. This CDR3 is 16 amino acids long. Germline V gene lookup returns CDR1 SGHRS and CDR2 YFSETQ. In DNA, the CDR3 is TGCGCCAGCAGCTTGGTAGCGGGGGAAGGCACAGATACGCAGTATTTT. Translation gives CASSLVAGEGTDTQYF.

The rearrangement joins TRBV19 to TRBJ2-7; the match to TRBD1 covers 11 bases. The germline gives CDR1 LNHDA, CDR2 SQIVND (reference sequence). The CDR3 has 12 residues. Trimming at V came to 7 bases and at J to 7 bases, leaving 3 bases not matched to a gene. In DNA, the CDR3 is TGTGCCAGTAAGGGACAGGGGGGGGAGCAGTACTTC. It codes for CASKGQGGEQYF.

The V gene is TRBV14, the J gene TRBJ1-6; D may be TRBD1 (5 bases). The CDR3 is 15 amino acids. V lost 0 bases to trimming and J lost 7 bases, with 10 bases between them. The germline gives CDR1 SGHDN, CDR2 FVKESK. This chain's CDR3 is CASSQDRTPNSPLHF. The CDR3 DNA sequence: TGTGCCAGCAGCCAAGATCGGACACCAAATTCACCCCTCCACTTT.

The chain has TRBV20-1 and TRBJ2-3; D is unclear. The CDR3 is 10 residues long. Germline V gives CDR1 DFQATT, CDR2 SNEGSKA (reference sequence). The ends were cut back, 6 bases at V and 7 bases at J, with 8 bases in the middle. CDR3 DNA sequence: TGCAGTGCGCCGTGGAATACGCAGTATTTT. Its protein product is CSAPWNTQYF.

The chain couples TRBV7-2 to TRBJ2-3; D might be TRBD2 (5 bases). The ends were cut back, 5 bases at V and 6 bases at J, with 12 bases in the middle. This CDR3 has 13 amino acids. Looked up from germline, CDR1 is SGHTA and CDR2 is FQGNSA. CDR3 amino acids: CASSETWRDTQYF. DNA for the CDR3: TGTGCCAGCAGCGAGACCTGGAGGGATACGCAGTATTTT.

This chain links TRBV28 with TRBJ1-2; D not resolved. Germline V gene data show CDR1 as MDHEN and CDR2 as SYDVKM. This CDR3 spans 12 amino acids. The germline V and J ends were trimmed by 5 bases and 4 bases, with 8 bases remaining between them. The CDR3 reads CASSLLTYGYTF. CDR3 in DNA: TGTGCCAGCAGTCTTCTGACCTATGGCTACACCTTC.

The chain links TRBV2 to TRBJ2-3, with 12 bases fitting TRBD2. The length of the CDR3 is 15 residues. The germline V gene has CDR1 SNHLY and CDR2 FYNNEI. V trimming: 11 bases; J trimming: 2 bases; junction bases outside the gene matches: 8. This CDR3 is CAGGLAGLPTDTQYF. The DNA of the CDR3 is TGTGCCGGAGGACTAGCGGGGCTACCCACAGATACGCAGTATTTT.

This clonotype was detected only a few times. This chain uses TRBV28 with TRBJ1-1, with TRBD1 matching over 7 bases. Germline CDR1 is MDHEN and CDR2 is SYDVKM. V trimming: 6 bases; J trimming: 4 bases; junction bases outside the gene matches: 8. This CDR3 has 14 residues. For the CDR3, the DNA is TGTGCCAGCAGCGCTAGACAGGGTAGCACTGAAGCTTTCTTT. Translating it yields CASSARQGSTEAFF.

The chain links TRBV6-2 or TRBV6-3 to TRBJ2-1; D call uncertain. Trimming removed 4 bases at V and 4 bases at J, with 11 bases between. CDR3 size: 14 residues. Germline V gene data show CDR1 as MNHEY and CDR2 as SVGEGT. CDR3 bases: TGTGCCAGCAGTTTCCAGCATACTTACAATGAGCAGTTCTTC. It yields the protein CASSFQHTYNEQFF.

The chain uses TRBV7-2 and TRBJ1-1; D is uncertain. CDR1 is SGHTA, CDR2 FQGNSA, per germline. The CDR3 contains 14 residues. Trimming took 1 base from V and 1 from J, leaving 7 bases between them. In nucleotides, the CDR3 is TGTGCCAGCAGCTTAGGCAGGACGAACACTGAAGCTTTCTTT. Translation: CASSLGRTNTEAFF.

The V gene is TRBV7-3, the J gene TRBJ2-5; the match to TRBD1 covers 8 bases. V gave up 3 bases and J gave up 5 bases; unmatched junction bases: 11. The germline CDR1 and CDR2 sequences are SGHTA and FQGTGA. The CDR3 loop spans 16 amino acids. The CDR3 coding sequence is TGTGCCAGCAGCTTCAACGACAGGGGCTCGGGGGAGACCCAGTACTTC. Its translation: CASSFNDRGSGETQYF.

In this sample, this clonotype turned up a few times. V and J are TRBV5-1 and TRBJ2-5; D may match TRBD1 or TRBD2 (5 bases each). CDR3 length equals 11 residues. Germline assignment: CDR1 SGHRS and CDR2 YFSETQ. Trimming took off 5 bases at V and 3 bases at J, with 5 bases between the two ends. CDR3 residues: CASRGEETQYF. CDR3 nucleotides: TGCGCCAGCAGGGGGGAAGAGACCCAGTACTTC.

This sequence joins TRBV3-1 and TRBJ2-5; D remains ambiguous. The CDR3 runs to 15 residues. The V gene's germline CDR1 is LGHDT and CDR2 YNNKEL (reference sequence). Trimming took 0 bases from V and 4 from J, leaving 12 bases between them. The CDR3 sequence is CASSQEVFGRETQYF. The CDR3, as DNA: TGTGCCAGCAGCCAAGAAGTTTTTGGGCGAGAGACCCAGTACTTC.

J is TRBJ1-4 and V is TRBV6-2 or TRBV6-3, with 8 bases identical to TRBD1. V was clipped by 1 base and J by 8 bases; unmatched bases: 6. From germline, CDR1 is MNHEY and CDR2 SVGEGT. This CDR3 is 15 amino acids long. CDR3 loop: CASSYYGTGNEKLFF. The DNA for the CDR3 is TGTGCCAGCAGTTACTACGGGACAGGCAACGAAAAACTGTTTTTT.

J is TRBJ1-4 and V is TRBV7-9; D is undetermined. The CDR3 spans 13 residues. V was cut by 2 bases and J by 6 bases, with 7 bases left in between. Germline-derived CDR1 and CDR2 are SEHNR and FQNEAQ (reference sequence). CDR3 region: CASSLSEYEKLFF. The DNA for the CDR3 is TGTGCCAGCAGCTTATCTGAGTATGAAAAACTGTTTTTT.

The CDR3: CATSEGQIEETQYF. The CDR3 DNA reads TGTGCCACCAGTGAGGGACAGATAGAAGAGACCCAGTACTTC. The J gene is TRBJ2-5, the V gene TRBV24-1; 7 bases are shared with TRBD1. The V gene end was trimmed by 4 bases and the J gene end by 3 bases; junction bases not matched to a gene: 4. Germline CDR1 is KGHDR and CDR2 is SFDVKD. The CDR3 is 14 amino acids.

J is TRBJ2-7 and V is TRBV28; 9 bases map to TRBD1. The CDR3 length is 13 residues. CDR1 and CDR2 (germline): MDHEN, SYDVKM. Trimming took 6 bases from V and 10 from J; bases not matched to a gene: 10. Here the CDR3 DNA reads TGTGCCAGCAGACGTCCCGGGACAGGGCCCCAGTACTTC. This gives the protein CASRRPGTGPQYF. Combining the CDR3 with reference TRBV28 and TRBJ2-7 gives the whole variable domain DVKVTQSSRYLVKRTGEKVFLECVQDMDHENMFWYRQDPGLGLRLIYFSYDVKMKEKGDIPEGYSVSREKKERFSLILESASTNQTSMYLCASRRPGTGPQYFGPGTRLTVT.

This sequence joins TRBV9 and TRBJ2-7; 9 positions agree with TRBD1. J gave up 5 bases and V 3 bases, and 6 bases lay outside the gene matches. CDR1 SGDLS and CDR2 YYNGEE come from the germline V gene. The CDR3 is 14 amino acids. The CDR3 DNA sequence: TGTGCCAGCAGCGGGACAGGGGTCGGCGACGAGCAGTACTTC. This sequence encodes CASSGTGVGDEQYF.